The sequence of this TCR beta chain was determined in a study of shared clonotypes between healthy human individuals. This clone was observed a few times. Its target is not known. Notes on the study in general: Sampling was confined to blood; repertoires within tissues likely differ. Enrolling few donors narrowed the genetic and exposure-history diversity that was represented.

Every immunoSEQ plate was one replicate of a subset's evenly spread DNA. Unsorted PBMCs provided DNA that was sequenced on ten immunoSEQ deep assay plates. TCRdb's table, derived via immunoSEQ multiplex PCR, lists solely in-frame clones and lacks some. The sample lists hundreds of thousands of clones, around 76% seen once, with more than 10% in the top ten. This TCR derives from a woman aged 35 to 49 in good health. Some clones in this sample may be carry-over from other donors' samples. The sequenced sample consisted of PBMCs.

Written as DNA, the CDR3 is TGTGCCAGCAGCCAATGGGGGGAATTTAGCACAGATACGCAGTATTTT. Residues: CASSQWGEFSTDTQYF. This sequence joins TRBV11-2 and TRBJ2-3; D may be TRBD2 (6 bases). Germline V gene data show CDR1 as SGHAT and CDR2 as FQNNGV. V was shortened by 5 bases and J by 0 bases, with 15 bases between the two germline ends. CDR3 length: 16 amino acids.